This T cell receptor (delta chain) comes out of a study of γδ T cells in repeated Plasmodium falciparum infection. Study background: The natural-infection arm compared Malian children under seasonal malaria with matched Australian children.

TCRdb redid clone calling on the multiplex PCR reads using CATT. Of 50,000 to 60,000 delta-chain clones listed, 1.9% were seen once; the top ten hold approximately 24%. Gammadelta T cells were flow-sorted from PBMC into Vgamma9/Vdelta2+ and Vdelta2-negative populations for bulk analysis. This clone occurred a few times. Translating this DNA gives a protein that differs at residue 9 from the TCRdb one, which belongs to a much larger clone; a read error is likely, and the protein shown is this translation. V lost 1 base, J lost 8 bases, and 31 bases stayed unmatched. Germline CDR1 reads TSWWSYY; CDR2 reads QGS. This CDR3 spans 23 amino acids.

J is TRDJ1 and V is TRDV1; 10 bases agree with TRDD3. The J gene was not available in TCRdb and was assigned here by matching the DNA to germline segments. This TCR was sampled from a pool of human donors (malaria-infected and uninfected, not separated). The specimen was gamma-delta T cells from blood. The CDR3 is CALGERDYGTNEVGGYYSEKLIF. CDR3 DNA sequence: TGTGCTCTTGGGGAACGGGATTACGGAACCAACGAGGTTGGGGGATACTATTCGGAAAAACTCATCTTT.